Following are 11 T cell receptor beta chains from one sample sequenced in a study of CD8 T cells in Susac syndrome. Reverse transcription of roughly 0.45 to 1 ug RNA used random hexamers. TCRdb reanalysed the immunoSEQ multiplex PCR reads using MiXCR and keeps one entry per CDR3 protein. The table records approximately 140,000 distinct CDR3 sequences, 94% of them present only once. The sample comprised CD8+ T cells from PBMCs. These receptors all come from a human donor in good health.

The chain is built from TRBV4-1 and TRBJ2-2; 8 positions match TRBD2. Trimming took 0 bases from V and 5 from J; bases not matched to a gene: 5. Germline V gene data show CDR1 as MGHRA and CDR2 as YSYEKL. There are 16 residues in the CDR3. CDR3 in amino acids: CASSQETGTRTGELFF. CDR3 DNA sequence: TGCGCCAGCAGCCAAGAAACGGGGACTAGGACCGGGGAGCTGTTTTTT.

This rearrangement joins TRBV18 to TRBJ2-7; 7 bases agree with TRBD2. Trimming removed 7 bases from V and 0 bases from J; junction bases left unmatched: 12. Germline-derived CDR1 and CDR2 are KGHSH and LQKENI. The CDR3 extends over 16 amino acids. The CDR3 sequence is CASFGPAGPNSYEQYF. For the CDR3, the DNA is TGTGCCAGCTTCGGCCCAGCGGGACCCAACTCCTACGAGCAGTACTTC.

The chain couples TRBV7-3 to TRBJ1-1; tentative D call: TRBD1 (6 bases). The CDR3 runs to 13 residues. Germline loops: CDR1 SGHTA, CDR2 FQGTGA. V lost 8 bases and J lost 2, with 12 bases in between. The CDR3 DNA sequence: TGTGCCAGCCGTGGACAGACCAACACTGAAGCTTTCTTT. The encoded protein is CASRGQTNTEAFF.

The chain joins TRBV2 to TRBJ1-5; maybe TRBD1 (6 bases). V was shortened by 6 bases and J by 7 bases, with 13 bases between the two germline ends. CDR3 size: 13 residues. Germline-derived CDR1 and CDR2 are SNHLY and FYNNEI. The CDR3 loop is CASRVQGGQPQHF. The CDR3 DNA sequence: TGTGCCAGCAGAGTACAGGGTGGCCAGCCCCAGCATTTT. The complete variable domain, with remaining parts taken from reference TRBV2 and TRBJ1-5, reads EPEVTQTPSHQVTQMGQEVILRCVPISNHLYFYWYRQILGQKVEFLVSFYNNEISEKSEIFDDQFSVERPDGSNFTLKIRSTKLEDSAMYFCASRVQGGQPQHFGDGTRLSIL.

J is TRBJ1-2 and V is TRBV20-1; D unclear. CDR1 and CDR2 from the germline V gene are DFQATT and SNEGSKA (reference sequence). The V end lost 5 bases, the J end lost 6 bases, and 7 bases lay between the germline ends. The CDR3 covers 10 residues. DNA for the CDR3: TGCAGTGCTGGGGTTAATGGCTACACCTTC. It yields the protein CSAGVNGYTF.

The chain combines TRBV12-3 or TRBV12-4 with TRBJ2-1; D gene unclear. V was shortened by 5 bases and J by 9 bases, with 11 bases between the two germline ends. The CDR3 totals 12 residues. CDR3 DNA: TGTGCCAGCAGTCCAACCAACTCTGAGCAGTTCTTC. Encoded protein: CASSPTNSEQFF.

The chain recombines TRBV7-2 with TRBJ2-7; 10 nucleotides agree with TRBD2. This CDR3 has 16 amino acids. CDR1 and CDR2 (germline): SGHTA, FQGNSA. J lost 2 bases, V lost 4 bases, and 8 bases had no gene match. The CDR3 region has the DNA TGTGCCAGCAGCTCCGAGATTACTAGCGGGACCTACGAGCAGTACTTC. Residues: CASSSEITSGTYEQYF. The variable domain in full, with the rest retrieved from reference TRBV7-2 and TRBJ2-7, is GAGVSQSPSNKVTEKGKDVELRCDPISGHTALYWYRQSLGQGLEFLIYFQGNSAPDKSGLPSDRFSAERTGGSVSTLTIQRTQQEDSAVYLCASSSEITSGTYEQYFGPGTRLTVT.

This clonotype was observed once. J is TRBJ2-3 and V is TRBV20-1, with TRBD2 as a possible D gene (5 bases). Trimming removed 0 bases from V and 5 bases from J, with 15 bases in between. This CDR3 contains 15 residues. Germline V lookup: CDR1 DFQATT, CDR2 SNEGSKA (reference sequence). This chain's CDR3 is CSARDPAVVEDTQYF. The CDR3 region has the DNA TGCAGTGCTAGAGATCCAGCGGTGGTGGAAGATACGCAGTATTTT.

J is TRBJ2-7 and V is TRBV29-1; D possibly matches TRBD1 or TRBD2 (5 bases each). This CDR3 has 12 residues. Trimming removed 4 bases at V and 2 bases at J, with 9 bases between. Looked up from germline, CDR1 is SQVTM and CDR2 is ANQGSEA. CDR3 nucleotides: TGCAGCGTTGTGGGGACGGCCTACGAGCAGTACTTC. Protein: CSVVGTAYEQYF.

CDR3 in amino acids: CASSPGGNQPQHF. CDR3 coding DNA: TGTGCCAGCAGTCCAGGGGGAAATCAGCCCCAGCATTTT. The V and J genes are TRBV6-5 and TRBJ1-5; TRBD1 agrees at 7 bases. Germline lookup yields CDR1 MNHEY and CDR2 SVGAGI. This CDR3 contains 13 residues. After removal of 5 bases from V and 4 bases from J, the junction contained 2 bases not matched to a gene.

The rearrangement uses TRBV29-1 and TRBJ2-3; D is unresolved. Germline CDR1 reads SQVTM; CDR2 reads ANQGSEA. The CDR3 covers 12 residues. V was cut by 4 bases and J by 4 bases, with 9 bases left in between. CDR3 in DNA: TGCAGCGTTGTTCTTGGATCAGATACGCAGTATTTT. This sequence encodes CSVVLGSDTQYF.